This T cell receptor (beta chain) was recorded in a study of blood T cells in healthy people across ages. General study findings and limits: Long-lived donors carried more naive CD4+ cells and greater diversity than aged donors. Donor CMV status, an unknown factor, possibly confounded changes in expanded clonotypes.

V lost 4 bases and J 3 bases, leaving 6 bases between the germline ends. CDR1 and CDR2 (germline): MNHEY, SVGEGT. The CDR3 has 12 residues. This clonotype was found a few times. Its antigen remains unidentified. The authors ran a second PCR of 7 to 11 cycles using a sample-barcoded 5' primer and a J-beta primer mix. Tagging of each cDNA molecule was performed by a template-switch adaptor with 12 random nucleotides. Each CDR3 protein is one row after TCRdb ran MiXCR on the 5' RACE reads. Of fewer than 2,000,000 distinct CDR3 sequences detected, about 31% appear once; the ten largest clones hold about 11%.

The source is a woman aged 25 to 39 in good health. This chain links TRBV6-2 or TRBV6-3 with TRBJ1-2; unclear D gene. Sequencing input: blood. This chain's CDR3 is CASSSGYYGYTF. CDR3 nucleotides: TGTGCCAGCAGTTCTGGGTACTATGGCTACACCTTC.